This TCR beta chain was identified in a study of identical twins. Trimming removed 0 bases at V and 6 bases at J, with 13 bases between. Germline CDR1 SGHRS, CDR2 YFSETQ. The CDR3 has 14 amino acids. Using its own MiXCR run on the 5' RACE reads, TCRdb lists one record per CDR3 protein. The data show 200,000 to 300,000 distinct CDR3 sequences, with over 9.5% seen just once and more than 8% held by the top ten. This clonotype was counted many times. The antigen remains unidentified. Study-wide results and caveats: When twins shared out-of-frame alpha sequences, those sequences had excess low generation probability. For cord blood, abundant beta clonotypes had fewer insertions, unlike memory repertoires, which showed none.

Material for sequencing was memory T cells sorted from blood. J is TRBJ2-7 and V is TRBV5-1; tentative D call: TRBD1 (5 bases). This receptor was identified in a man aged 45-65 years in good health. CDR3 bases: TGCGCCAGCAGCTTGGGGCAGGGAATGACCGAGCAGTACTTC. This translates into CASSLGQGMTEQYF.